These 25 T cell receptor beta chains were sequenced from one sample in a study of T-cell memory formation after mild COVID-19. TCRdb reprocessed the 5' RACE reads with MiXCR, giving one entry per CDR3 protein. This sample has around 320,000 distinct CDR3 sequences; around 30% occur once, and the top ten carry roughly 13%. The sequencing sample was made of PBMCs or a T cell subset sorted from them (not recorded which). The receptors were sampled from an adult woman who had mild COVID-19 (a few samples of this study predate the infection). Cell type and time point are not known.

The CDR3 bases are TGTGCCAGCAGTGAATATATGTTCAACGTCCTGACTTTC. It encodes CASSEYMFNVLTF. The V and J genes are TRBV25-1 and TRBJ2-6; D is unclear. V lost 0 bases and J 9 bases, leaving 6 bases between the germline ends. Germline CDR1 and CDR2: MGHDK and SYGVNS. This CDR3 comprises 13 residues.

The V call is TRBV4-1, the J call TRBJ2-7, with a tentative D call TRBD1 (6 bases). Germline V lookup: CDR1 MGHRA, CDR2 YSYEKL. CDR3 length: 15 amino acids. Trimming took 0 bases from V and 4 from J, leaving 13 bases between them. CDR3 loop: CASSQEPGQGYEQYF. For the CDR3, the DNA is TGCGCCAGCAGCCAAGAACCCGGGCAGGGGTACGAGCAGTACTTC.

CDR3 nucleotides: TGTGCCAGCAGCCACCGGACTAGCGGGAGAACAGATACGCAGTATTTT. It encodes CASSHRTSGRTDTQYF. The chain carries TRBV7-2 and TRBJ2-3, with 13 bases lining up with TRBD2. Germline V lookup: CDR1 SGHTA, CDR2 FQGNSA. The CDR3 is 16 amino acids. With V trimmed by 5 bases and J by 3 bases, 5 bases remained unmatched.

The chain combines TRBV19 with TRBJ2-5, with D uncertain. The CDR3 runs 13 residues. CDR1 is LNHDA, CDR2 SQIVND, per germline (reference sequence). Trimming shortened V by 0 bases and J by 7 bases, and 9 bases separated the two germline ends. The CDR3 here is CASSIDPGGTQYF. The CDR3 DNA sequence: TGTGCCAGTAGTATAGACCCCGGTGGGACCCAGTACTTC.

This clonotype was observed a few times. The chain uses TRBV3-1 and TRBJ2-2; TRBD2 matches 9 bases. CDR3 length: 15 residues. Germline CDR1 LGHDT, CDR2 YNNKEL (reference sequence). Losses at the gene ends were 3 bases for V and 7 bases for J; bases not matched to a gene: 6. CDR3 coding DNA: TGTGCCAGCAGCCAGATAGCGGGAGAGAACGGGGAGCTGTTTTTT. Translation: CASSQIAGENGELFF. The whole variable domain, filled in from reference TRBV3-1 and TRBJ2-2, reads DTAVSQTPKYLVTQMGNDKSIKCEQNLGHDTMYWYKQDSKKFLKIMFSYNNKELIINETVPNRFSPKSPDKAHLNLHINSLELGDSAVYFCASSQIAGENGELFFGEGSRLTVL.

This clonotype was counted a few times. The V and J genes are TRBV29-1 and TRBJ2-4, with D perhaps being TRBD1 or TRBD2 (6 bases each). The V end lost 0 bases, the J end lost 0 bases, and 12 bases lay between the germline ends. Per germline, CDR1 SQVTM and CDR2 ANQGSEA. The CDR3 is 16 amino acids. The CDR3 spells CSVEEGGKLAKNIQYF. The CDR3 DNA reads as TGCAGCGTTGAAGAAGGGGGGAAATTAGCCAAAAACATTCAGTACTTC.

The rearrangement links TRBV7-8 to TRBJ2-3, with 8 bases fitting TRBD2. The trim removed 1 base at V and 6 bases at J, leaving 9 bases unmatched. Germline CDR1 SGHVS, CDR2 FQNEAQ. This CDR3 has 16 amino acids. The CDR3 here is CASSLVGGAGSDTQYF. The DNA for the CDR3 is TGTGCCAGCAGCTTAGTCGGGGGGGCCGGGAGCGATACGCAGTATTTT.

CDR3 sequence: CASSRGATQETQYF. The CDR3 DNA follows: TGTGCCAGCAGCCGGGGGGCAACTCAAGAGACCCAGTACTTC. The chain joins TRBV5-6 to TRBJ2-5; a possible D gene is TRBD2 (7 bases). Germline CDR1 reads SGHDT; CDR2 reads YYEEEE. With 4 bases removed from V and 2 bases from J, the gap between germline ends came to 12 bases. The CDR3 extends over 14 amino acids.

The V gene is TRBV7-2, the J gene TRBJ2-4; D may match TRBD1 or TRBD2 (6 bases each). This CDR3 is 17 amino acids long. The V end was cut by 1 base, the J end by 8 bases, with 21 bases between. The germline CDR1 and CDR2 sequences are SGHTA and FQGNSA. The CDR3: CASSLEGGLILGDIQYF. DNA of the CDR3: TGTGCCAGCAGCTTAGAAGGGGGACTCATTCTGGGAGACATTCAGTACTTC. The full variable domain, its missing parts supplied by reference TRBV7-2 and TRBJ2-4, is GAGVSQSPSNKVTEKGKDVELRCDPISGHTALYWYRQSLGQGLEFLIYFQGNSAPDKSGLPSDRFSAERTGGSVSTLTIQRTQQEDSAVYLCASSLEGGLILGDIQYFGAGTRLSVL.

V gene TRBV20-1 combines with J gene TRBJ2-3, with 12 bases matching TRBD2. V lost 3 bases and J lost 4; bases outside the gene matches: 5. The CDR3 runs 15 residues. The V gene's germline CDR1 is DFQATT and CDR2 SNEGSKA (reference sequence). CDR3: CSASAGTSGPDTQYF. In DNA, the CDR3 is TGCAGTGCTAGTGCCGGGACTAGCGGGCCAGATACGCAGTATTTT.

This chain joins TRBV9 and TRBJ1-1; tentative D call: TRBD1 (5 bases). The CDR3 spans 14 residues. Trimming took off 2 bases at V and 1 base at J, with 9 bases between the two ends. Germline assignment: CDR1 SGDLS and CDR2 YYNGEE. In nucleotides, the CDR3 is TGTGCCAGCAGCGTGGGGCTCCCGAACACTGAAGCTTTCTTT. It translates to CASSVGLPNTEAFF.

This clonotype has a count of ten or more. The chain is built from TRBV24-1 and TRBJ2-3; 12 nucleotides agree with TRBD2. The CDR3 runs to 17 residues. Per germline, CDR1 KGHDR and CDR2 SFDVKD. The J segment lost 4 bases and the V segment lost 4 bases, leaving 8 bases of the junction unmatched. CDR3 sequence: CATSETSGSFTADTQYF. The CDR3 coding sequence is TGTGCCACCAGTGAGACTAGCGGGAGCTTTACAGCAGATACGCAGTATTTT.

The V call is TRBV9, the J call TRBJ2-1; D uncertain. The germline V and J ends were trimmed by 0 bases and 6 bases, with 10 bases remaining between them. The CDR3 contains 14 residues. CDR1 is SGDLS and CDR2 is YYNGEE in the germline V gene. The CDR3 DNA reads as TGTGCCAGCAGCGTAGCGACCCTTACCAATGAGCAGTTCTTC. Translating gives CASSVATLTNEQFF.

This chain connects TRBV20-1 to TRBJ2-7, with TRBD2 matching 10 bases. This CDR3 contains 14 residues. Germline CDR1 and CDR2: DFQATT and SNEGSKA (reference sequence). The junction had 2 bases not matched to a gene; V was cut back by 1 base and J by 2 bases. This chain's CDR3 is CSARVAGGPYEQYF. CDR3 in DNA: TGCAGTGCTAGAGTAGCGGGGGGCCCCTACGAGCAGTACTTC.

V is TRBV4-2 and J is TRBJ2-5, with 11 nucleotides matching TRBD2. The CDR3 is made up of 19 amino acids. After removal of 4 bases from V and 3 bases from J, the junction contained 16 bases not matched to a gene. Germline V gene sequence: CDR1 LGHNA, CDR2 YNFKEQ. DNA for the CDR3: TGTGCCAGCAGCCCAAGATGGAGGAAATCGGGACTAGCGGAAGAGACCCAGTACTTC. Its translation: CASSPRWRKSGLAEETQYF.

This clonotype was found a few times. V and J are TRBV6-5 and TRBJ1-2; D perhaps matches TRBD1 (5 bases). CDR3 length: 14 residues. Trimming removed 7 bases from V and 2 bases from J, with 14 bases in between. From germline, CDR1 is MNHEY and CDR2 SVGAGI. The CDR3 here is CASTPGRSNYGYTF. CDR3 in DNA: TGTGCCAGCACGCCAGGGAGGTCGAACTATGGCTACACCTTC.

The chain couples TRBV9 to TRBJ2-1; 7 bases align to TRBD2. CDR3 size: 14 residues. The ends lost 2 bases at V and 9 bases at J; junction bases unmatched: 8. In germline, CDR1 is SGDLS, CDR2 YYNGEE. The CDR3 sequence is CASSVGAGVGEQFF. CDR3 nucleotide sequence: TGTGCCAGCAGCGTTGGGGCGGGAGTGGGTGAGCAGTTCTTC.

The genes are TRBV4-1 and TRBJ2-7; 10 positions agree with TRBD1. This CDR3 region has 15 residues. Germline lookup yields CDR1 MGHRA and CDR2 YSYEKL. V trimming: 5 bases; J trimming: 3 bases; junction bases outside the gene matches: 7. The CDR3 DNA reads TGCGCCAGCAGCTCTGGACAGGGGGGGAACTACGAGCAGTACTTC. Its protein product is CASSSGQGGNYEQYF.

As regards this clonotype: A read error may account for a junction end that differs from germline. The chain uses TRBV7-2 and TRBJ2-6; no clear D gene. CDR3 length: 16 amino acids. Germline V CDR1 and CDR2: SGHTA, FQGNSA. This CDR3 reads CASILIPLSGANVLTF. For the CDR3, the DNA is TGTGCCAGCATCTTAATCCCTTTGTCCGGGGCCAACGTCCTGACTTTC.

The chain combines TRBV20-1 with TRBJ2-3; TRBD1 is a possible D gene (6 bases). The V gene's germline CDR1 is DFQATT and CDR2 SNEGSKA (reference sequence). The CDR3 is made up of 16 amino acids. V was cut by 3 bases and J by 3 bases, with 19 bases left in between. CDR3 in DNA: TGCAGTGCTAGGGGAGCAGTACAGGGTAAAACAGATACGCAGTATTTT. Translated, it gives CSARGAVQGKTDTQYF.

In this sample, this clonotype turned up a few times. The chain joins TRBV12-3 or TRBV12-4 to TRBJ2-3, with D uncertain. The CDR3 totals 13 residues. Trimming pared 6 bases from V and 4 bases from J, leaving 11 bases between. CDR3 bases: TGTGCCAGCAGCCGTTCCCAGGCAGATACGCAGTATTTT. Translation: CASSRSQADTQYF.

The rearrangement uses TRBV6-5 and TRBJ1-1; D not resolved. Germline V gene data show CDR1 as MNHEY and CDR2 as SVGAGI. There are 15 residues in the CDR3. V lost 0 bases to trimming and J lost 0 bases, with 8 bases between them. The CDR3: CASSYSSGMNTEAFF. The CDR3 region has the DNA TGTGCCAGCAGTTACTCGTCCGGAATGAACACTGAAGCTTTCTTT.

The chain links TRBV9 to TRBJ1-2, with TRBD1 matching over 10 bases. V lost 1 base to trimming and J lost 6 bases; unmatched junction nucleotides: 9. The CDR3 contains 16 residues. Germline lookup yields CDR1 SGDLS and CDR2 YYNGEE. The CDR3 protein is CASSVSAGTGVNGYTF. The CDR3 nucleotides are TGTGCCAGCAGCGTATCAGCCGGGACAGGGGTAAATGGCTACACCTTC.

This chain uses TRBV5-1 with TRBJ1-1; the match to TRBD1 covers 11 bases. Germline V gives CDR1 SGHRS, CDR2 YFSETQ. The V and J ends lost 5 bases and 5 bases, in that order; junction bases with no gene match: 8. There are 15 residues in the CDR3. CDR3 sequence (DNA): TGCGCCAGCAGTACCGGGACAGGGGGTTATACTGAAGCTTTCTTT. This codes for CASSTGTGGYTEAFF.

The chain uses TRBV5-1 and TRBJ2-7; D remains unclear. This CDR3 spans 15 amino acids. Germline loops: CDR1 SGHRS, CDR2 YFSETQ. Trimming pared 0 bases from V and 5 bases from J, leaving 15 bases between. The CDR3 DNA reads TGCGCCAGCAGCTTGGTATGGGCAGCGCGAAACGAGCAGTACTTC. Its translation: CASSLVWAARNEQYF.